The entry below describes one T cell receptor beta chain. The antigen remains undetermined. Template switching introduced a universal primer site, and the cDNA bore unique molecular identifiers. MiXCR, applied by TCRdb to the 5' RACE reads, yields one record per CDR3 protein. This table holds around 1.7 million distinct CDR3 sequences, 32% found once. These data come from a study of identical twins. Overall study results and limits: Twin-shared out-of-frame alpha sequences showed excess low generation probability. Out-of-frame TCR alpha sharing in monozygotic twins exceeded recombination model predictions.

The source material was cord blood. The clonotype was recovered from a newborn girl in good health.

The CDR3 DNA reads TGCGCCAGCAGCCGCCGGCTTAGCGGGGACACAGATACGCAGTATTTT. The encoded protein is CASSRRLSGDTDTQYF. The chain combines TRBV5-1 with TRBJ2-3; 8 bases fit TRBD2. The junction had 9 bases not matched to a gene; V was cut back by 4 bases and J by 2 bases. This CDR3 region has 16 residues. Germline V gives CDR1 SGHRS, CDR2 YFSETQ.